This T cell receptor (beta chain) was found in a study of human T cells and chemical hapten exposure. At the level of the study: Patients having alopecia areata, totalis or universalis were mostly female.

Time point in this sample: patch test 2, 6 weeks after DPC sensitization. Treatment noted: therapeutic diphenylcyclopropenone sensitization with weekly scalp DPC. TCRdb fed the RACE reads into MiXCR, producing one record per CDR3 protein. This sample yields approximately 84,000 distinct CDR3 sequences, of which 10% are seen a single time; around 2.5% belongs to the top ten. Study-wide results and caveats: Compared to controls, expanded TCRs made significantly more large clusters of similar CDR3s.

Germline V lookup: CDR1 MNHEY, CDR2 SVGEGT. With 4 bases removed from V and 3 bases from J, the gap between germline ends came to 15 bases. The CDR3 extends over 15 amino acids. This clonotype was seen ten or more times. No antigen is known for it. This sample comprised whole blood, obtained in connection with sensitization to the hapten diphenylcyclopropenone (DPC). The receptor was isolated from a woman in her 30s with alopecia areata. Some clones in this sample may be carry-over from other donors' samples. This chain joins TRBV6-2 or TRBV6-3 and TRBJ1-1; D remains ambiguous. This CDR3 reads CASSSITTGYTEAFF. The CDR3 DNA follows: TGTGCCAGCAGTTCCATAACAACGGGGTACACTGAAGCTTTCTTT.